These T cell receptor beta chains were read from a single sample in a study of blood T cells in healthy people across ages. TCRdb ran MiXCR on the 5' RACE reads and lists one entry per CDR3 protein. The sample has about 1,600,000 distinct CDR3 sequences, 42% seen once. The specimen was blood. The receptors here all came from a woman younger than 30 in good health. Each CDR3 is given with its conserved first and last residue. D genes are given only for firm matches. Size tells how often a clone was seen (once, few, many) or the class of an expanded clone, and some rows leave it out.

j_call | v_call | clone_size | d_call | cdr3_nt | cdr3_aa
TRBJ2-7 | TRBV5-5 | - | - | TGTGCCAGCAGCTTGCAGGTTCTGGGGTCCTACGAGCAGTACTTC | CASSLQVLGSYEQYF
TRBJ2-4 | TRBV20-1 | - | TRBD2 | TGCAGTGTGAGAGGACGGCTAGCGGACAATGAGCAGTACTTC | CSVRGRLADNEQYF
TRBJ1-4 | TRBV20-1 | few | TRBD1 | TGCAGTGCTAGAGATCTACGGGGGGACAGCCCAACCGGACGAGAAAAACTGTTTTTT | CSARDLRGDSPTGREKLFF
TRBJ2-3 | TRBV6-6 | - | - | TGTGCCAGCAGGCTTACCGGGACGGGTAAAAAGGATACGCAGTATTTT | CASRLTGTGKKDTQYF
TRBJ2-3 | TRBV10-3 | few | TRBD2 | TGTGCCATCAGTGTGTTTGCGGGGGGGAGCACAGATACGCAGTATTTT | CAISVFAGGSTDTQYF
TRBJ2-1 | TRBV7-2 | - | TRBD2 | TGTGCCAGCAGCTTAGGGCCAGCGGGAGGCCTAGGTGAGCAGTTCTTC | CASSLGPAGGLGEQFF
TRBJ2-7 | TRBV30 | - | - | TGTGCCTGGAGGAGAAGTGGCACCTACGAGCAGTACTTC | CAWRRSGTYEQYF
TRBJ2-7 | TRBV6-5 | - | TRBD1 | TGTGCCAGCAGGGGTAGGGGGCCCTACGAGCAGTACTTC | CASRGRGPYEQYF
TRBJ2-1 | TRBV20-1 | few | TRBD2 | TGCAGTGCCCAGCGGGGGGCCGATGAGCAGTTCTTC | CSAQRGADEQFF
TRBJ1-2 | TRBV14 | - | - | TGTGCCAGCAGCCAAGATCGTTTAGGGGTGGGCGGCTACACCTTC | CASSQDRLGVGGYTF
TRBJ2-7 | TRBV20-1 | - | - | TGCAGTGCTAGAGATCCGGGGGAGGAGGAGCAGTACTTC | CSARDPGEEEQYF
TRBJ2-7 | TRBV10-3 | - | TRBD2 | TGTGCCATCAGTCAAGCGGGGGGCTCCTACAATGAGCAGTACTTC | CAISQAGGSYNEQYF
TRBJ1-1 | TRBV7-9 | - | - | TGTGCCAGCAGCTTAGTGAGCTTTGGGACAAGGCAAAGGGACACTGAAGCTTTCTTT | CASSLVSFGTRQRDTEAFF
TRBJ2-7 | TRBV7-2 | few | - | TGTGCCAGCAGCTTAGATTTCAGTACCTACGAGCAGTACTTC | CASSLDFSTYEQYF
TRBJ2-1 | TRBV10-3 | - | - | TGTGCCACCGGGGGCTGGACAGACAATGAGCAGTTCTTC | CATGGWTDNEQFF
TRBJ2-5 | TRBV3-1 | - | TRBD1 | TGTGCCAGCAGCCAAAGGAACAGGGGGCAAGAGACCCAGTACTTC | CASSQRNRGQETQYF
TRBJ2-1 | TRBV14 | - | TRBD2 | TGTGCCAGCAGCCACCGGACCAGCGGGAGGATGAACAATGAGCAGTTCTTC | CASSHRTSGRMNNEQFF
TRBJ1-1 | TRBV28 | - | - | TGTGCCAGCAGACAACGTGGCACTGAAGCTTTCTTT | CASRQRGTEAFF
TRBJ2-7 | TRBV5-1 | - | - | TGCGCCAGCAGCTTTGCCGGGGTACTCTACAATGAGCAGTACTTC | CASSFAGVLYNEQYF
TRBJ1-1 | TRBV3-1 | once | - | TGTGCCAGCAGGCGATCCGGGACAACAGAAGCTTTCTTT | CASRRSGTTEAFF
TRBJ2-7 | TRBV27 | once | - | TGTGCCAGCAGTTTCTTCGGGTCATTAAGCGAGCAGTACTTC | CASSFFGSLSEQYF
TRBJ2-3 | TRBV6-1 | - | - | TGTGCCAGCAGTCTAGTATACGCGCAGTATTTT | CASSLVYAQYF
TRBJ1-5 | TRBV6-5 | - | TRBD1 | TGTGCCAGCAGTCTACAGGGGGTAGGACAGCCCCAGCATTTT | CASSLQGVGQPQHF
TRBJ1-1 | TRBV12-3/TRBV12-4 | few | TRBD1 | TGTGCCAGCAGTTCGACCCGACAGGGTCTGGACACTGAAGCTTTCTTT | CASSSTRQGLDTEAFF
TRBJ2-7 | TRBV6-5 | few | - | TGTGCCAGCAGTTCCAACTGGCGACAAACTACCTACGAGCAGTACTTC | CASSSNWRQTTYEQYF
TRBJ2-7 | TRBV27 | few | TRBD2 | TGTGCCAGCAGACTCGGGACTAGCGGATACGAGCAGTACTTC | CASRLGTSGYEQYF
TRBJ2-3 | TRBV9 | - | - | TGTGCCAGCAGCGTTGGAAGGGGGGGCTCAGATACGCAGTATTTT | CASSVGRGGSDTQYF
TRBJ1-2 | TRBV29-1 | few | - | TGCAGCCTAGGGGGTGATAACTATGGCTACACCTTC | CSLGGDNYGYTF
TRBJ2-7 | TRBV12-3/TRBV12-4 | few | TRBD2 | TGTGCCAGCAGACGCGGACTAGCGGGAGTAGACGAGCAGTACTTC | CASRRGLAGVDEQYF
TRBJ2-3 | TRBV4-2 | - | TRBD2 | TGTGCCAGCAGCCTGAACCCTGGGGGGAATAGCGGGACAGATACGCAGTATTTT | CASSLNPGGNSGTDTQYF
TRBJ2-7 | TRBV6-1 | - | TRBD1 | TGTGCCAGCAGGACGACAGGGAAGGTGTACGAGCAGTACTTC | CASRTTGKVYEQYF
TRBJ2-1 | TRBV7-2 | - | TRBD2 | TGTGCCAGCAGCTTAGGAGTCGGGGGGGCCGGGTACAATGAGCAGTTCTTC | CASSLGVGGAGYNEQFF
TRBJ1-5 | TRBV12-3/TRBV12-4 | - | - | TGTGCCAGCAGTTTAGACAACAATCAGCCTCAGCATTTT | CASSLDNNQPQHF
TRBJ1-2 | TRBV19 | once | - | TGTGCCAGTAGCCGGGACTATAATAGCTACACCTTC | CASSRDYNSYTF
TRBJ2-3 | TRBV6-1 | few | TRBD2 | TGTGCCAGCATCCTACGACTAGCGGGAGTTGTTACAGATACGCAGTATTTT | CASILRLAGVVTDTQYF
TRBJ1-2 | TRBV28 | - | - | TGTGCCAGCAGCCCCCGTGAGGTCGGGTATGGCTACACCTTC | CASSPREVGYGYTF
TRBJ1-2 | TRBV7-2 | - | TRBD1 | TGTGCCAGCAGCTTAGTCCCCCAGGGGGACTATGGCTACACCTTC | CASSLVPQGDYGYTF
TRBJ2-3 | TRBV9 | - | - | TGTGCCAGCAGCCCCACCAGGGACCTCATACCCACAGATACGCAGTATTTT | CASSPTRDLIPTDTQYF
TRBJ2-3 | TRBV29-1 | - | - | TGCAGCGTTGACGGGTTCGCAGATACGCAGTATTTT | CSVDGFADTQYF
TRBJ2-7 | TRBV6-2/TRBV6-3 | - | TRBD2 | TGTGCCAGCAGTTATCCCGAGGGACTAGCGGGAGACTCGTCCTCCTACGAGCAGTACTTC | CASSYPEGLAGDSSSYEQYF
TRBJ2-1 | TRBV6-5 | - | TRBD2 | TGTGCCAGCAGTTACCGTAGGACTAGCGGGATGAATGAGCAGTTCTTC | CASSYRRTSGMNEQFF
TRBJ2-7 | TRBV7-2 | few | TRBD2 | TGTGCCAGCAGCTTGAATAAGTTAGGACTAGCGGTCTACGAGCAGTACTTC | CASSLNKLGLAVYEQYF
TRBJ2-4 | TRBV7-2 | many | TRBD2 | TGTGCCAGCGGAACTAGCGGGCTAAAAAACATTCAGTACTTC | CASGTSGLKNIQYF
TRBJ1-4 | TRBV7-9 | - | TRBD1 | TGTGCCAGCAGCTTCTCCCGGGACAGGAGAACCCCAACTAATGAAAAACTGTTTTTT | CASSFSRDRRTPTNEKLFF
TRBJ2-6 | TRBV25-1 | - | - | TGTGCCAGCAGTGACCGTACTGGGGCCAACGTCCTGACTTTC | CASSDRTGANVLTF
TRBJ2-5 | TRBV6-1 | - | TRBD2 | TGTGCCAGCATCATGCGGGAGGTAGAGACCCAGTACTTC | CASIMREVETQYF
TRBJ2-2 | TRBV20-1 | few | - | TGCAGTGCTAGAGCAGGGCTCACCGGGGAGCTGTTTTTT | CSARAGLTGELFF
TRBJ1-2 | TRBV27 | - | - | TGTGCCAGCCGCGGAGGTTGGTGGGTAGATAACTATGGCTACACCTTC | CASRGGWWVDNYGYTF